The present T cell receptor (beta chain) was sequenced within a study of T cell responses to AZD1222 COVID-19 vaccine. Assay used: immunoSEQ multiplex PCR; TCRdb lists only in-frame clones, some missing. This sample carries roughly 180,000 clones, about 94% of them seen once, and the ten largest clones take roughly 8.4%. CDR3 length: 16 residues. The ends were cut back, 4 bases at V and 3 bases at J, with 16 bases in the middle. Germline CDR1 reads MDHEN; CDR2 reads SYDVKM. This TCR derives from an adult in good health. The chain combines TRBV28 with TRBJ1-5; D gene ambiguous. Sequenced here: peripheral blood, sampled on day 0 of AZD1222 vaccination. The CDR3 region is CASSYPRAGDNQPQHF. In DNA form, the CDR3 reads TGTGCCAGCAGTTACCCCCGGGCCGGGGACAATCAGCCCCAGCATTTT.